The next 5 T cell receptor beta chains were all read from a single sample in a study of cytomegalovirus exposure and HLA in healthy donors. The data were produced by immunoSEQ multiplex PCR, yet TCRdb's version contains in-frame clones alone and is incomplete. The table shows 160,000 or so clones, with around nine tenths occurring only once. Sample: PBMCs. These receptors were collected from a woman aged 25 to 39 in good health and CMV-seronegative.

The V gene is TRBV5-4, the J gene TRBJ2-1, with TRBD2 identical over 9 bases. In germline, CDR1 is SGHNT, CDR2 YYREEE (reference sequence). V gave up 2 bases and J gave up 9 bases; unmatched junction bases: 12. This CDR3 comprises 16 residues. The DNA for the CDR3 is TGTGCCAGCAGCTTCCGGCTTGCGGGGGGGCCTGGTGAGCAGTTCTTC. This sequence encodes CASSFRLAGGPGEQFF.

In DNA form, the CDR3 reads TGTGCCAGCAGCCAATCGGCAGGGCACGGTGAAGCTTTCTTT. Amino acid sequence: CASSQSAGHGEAFF. This rearrangement joins TRBV16 to TRBJ1-1, with D perhaps matching TRBD1 (5 bases). Per the germline V gene, CDR1 is KGHSY and CDR2 is FQNENV. The V end lost 0 bases, the J end lost 7 bases, and 12 bases lay between the germline ends. CDR3 length: 14 residues.

This chain links TRBV25-1 with TRBJ2-5, with 11 bases identical to TRBD1. The CDR3 extends over 14 amino acids. The germline gives CDR1 MGHDK, CDR2 SYGVNS. Trimming cost V 4 bases and J 5 bases; bases outside gene matches: 3. Here the CDR3 DNA reads TGTGCCAGCAGTGTAGGACAGGGGGCGGAGACCCAGTACTTC. It translates to CASSVGQGAETQYF.

The V call is TRBV6-1, the J call TRBJ1-5; a weak D match, TRBD1 (6 bases). Looked up from germline, CDR1 is MNHNS and CDR2 is SASEGT. Trimming stripped 2 bases from V and 6 bases from J, with 11 bases between. The CDR3 has 14 amino acids. In DNA form, the CDR3 reads TGTGCCAGCAGTGAATTAGGGGGGGGTCAGCCCCAGCATTTT. Its protein is CASSELGGGQPQHF.

The chain couples TRBV9 to TRBJ1-2; no clear D. CDR1 is SGDLS and CDR2 is YYNGEE in the germline V gene. CDR3 length: 16 amino acids. The ends were cut back, 1 base at V and 0 bases at J, with 13 bases in the middle. This CDR3 reads CASSVWAGATNYGYTF. In nucleotides, the CDR3 is TGTGCCAGCAGCGTATGGGCCGGCGCTACTAACTATGGCTACACCTTC.